This TCR beta chain was found in a study of cytomegalovirus exposure and HLA in healthy donors. As for the study in general: For the approximately 400 genotyped donors, approximately 82% fell within the Caucasian-associated ancestry cluster. Findings and caveats of the study: Among TCR sequences, most were rare, though some public TCRs appeared in many donors. In an earlier analysis, most TCR beta V segments were productive about 90% or about 30% of the time. Later analysis found that TCR beta chains associated with HLA were more clonally expanded than other, equally common chains.

Germline V gene lookup returns CDR1 LNHDA and CDR2 SQIVND (reference sequence). The CDR3 has 12 residues. Use of 60 Vbeta and 13 Jbeta primers characterized the PCR. Measured with immunoSEQ multiplex PCR; TCRdb has only the in-frame clones, and not every one. The sample lists 200,000 to 250,000 clones; 82% were seen once. Of note for this clone: Its cognate antigen is unknown.

The receptor's source is a woman aged 40 to 55 in good health and CMV-seropositive. J is TRBJ1-6 and V is TRBV19, with D possibly matching TRBD1 (5 bases). Sequencing was carried out using PBMCs. The CDR3, as DNA: TGTGGGGCGGGGTGTATGGGGCCACCCCTCCACTTT. This sequence encodes CGAGCMGPPLHF.